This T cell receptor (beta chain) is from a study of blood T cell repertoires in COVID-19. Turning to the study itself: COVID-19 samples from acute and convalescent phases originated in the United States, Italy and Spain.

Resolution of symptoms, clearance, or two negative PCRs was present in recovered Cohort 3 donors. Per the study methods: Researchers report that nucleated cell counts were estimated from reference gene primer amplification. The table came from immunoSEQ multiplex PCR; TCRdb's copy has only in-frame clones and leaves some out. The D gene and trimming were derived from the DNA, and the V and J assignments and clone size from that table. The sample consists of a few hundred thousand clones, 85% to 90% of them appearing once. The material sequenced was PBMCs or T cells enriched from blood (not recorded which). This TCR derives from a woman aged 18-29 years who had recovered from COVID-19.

The CDR3 DNA sequence: TGTGCCAGCAGCTGGCCCATTGGGAGTGGAGCAGATACGCAGTATTTT. It is translated as CASSWPIGSGADTQYF. The rearrangement links TRBV7-9 to TRBJ2-3, with TRBD2 as a possible D gene (5 bases). Germline loops: CDR1 SEHNR, CDR2 FQNEAQ (reference sequence). Trimming pared 4 bases from V and 4 bases from J, leaving 18 bases between. CDR3 length: 16 amino acids.